The 18 T cell receptor beta chains listed next were all sequenced from one sample in a study of blood T cell repertoires in COVID-19. Here immunoSEQ multiplex PCR was the method, and the copy in TCRdb shows in-frame clones only, minus some. The sample has roughly 150,000 clones, less than 90% seen once. Sequences were obtained from PBMCs or T cells enriched from blood (not recorded which). The receptors were sampled from a woman aged 45-65 years who had recovered from COVID-19.

This chain connects TRBV9 to TRBJ2-1; TRBD1 might be the D (6 bases). The CDR3 spans 12 residues. The ends were cut back, 3 bases at V and 5 bases at J, with 6 bases in the middle. CDR1 and CDR2 (germline): SGDLS, YYNGEE. The CDR3 loop reads CASSGGHNEQFF. CDR3 in DNA: TGTGCCAGCAGCGGGGGGCACAATGAGCAGTTCTTC. Supplemented by reference TRBV9 and TRBJ2-1, the full variable domain reads DSGVTQTPKHLITATGQRVTLRCSPRSGDLSVYWYQQSLDQGLQFLIQYYNGEERAKGNILERFSAQQFPDLHSELNLSSLELGDSALYFCASSGGHNEQFFGPGTRLTVL.

This clone is a singleton in its sample. The chain links TRBV10-3 to TRBJ1-1, with TRBD1 matching over 8 bases. Germline values: CDR1 ENHRY, CDR2 SYGVKD. The CDR3 runs 14 residues. With 5 bases clipped from V and 4 bases from J, the junction kept 6 bases outside the gene matches. CDR3 nucleotides: TGTGCCATCAGTAAAATGACAGGGGCCACTGAAGCTTTCTTT. This translates into CAISKMTGATEAFF.

The chain has TRBV6-2 or TRBV6-3 and TRBJ2-1; 12 bases are shared with TRBD2. V trimming: 6 bases; J trimming: 7 bases; junction bases outside the gene matches: 10. The CDR3 totals 16 residues. Germline CDR1 and CDR2: MNHEY and SVGEGT. CDR3 nucleotide sequence: TGTGCCAGCAGGCCTCTGACTAGCGGGAGTGGGAATGAGCAGTTCTTC. This encodes CASRPLTSGSGNEQFF.

This clone has just one count. The genes are TRBV19 and TRBJ2-1, with 11 bases lining up with TRBD1. The CDR3 consists of 17 residues. With V trimmed by 7 bases and J by 8 bases, 16 bases remained unmatched. Germline values: CDR1 LNHDA, CDR2 SQIVND (reference sequence). The CDR3 bases are TGTGCCAGTATCCGGCCGGGGACAGGGGGTTCCGGATATGAGCAGTTCTTC. Amino acid sequence: CASIRPGTGGSGYEQFF.

The chain employs TRBV9 and TRBJ2-3; 10 bases map to TRBD2. Unmatched junction bases numbered 7, after V lost 6 bases and J lost 0 bases. CDR3 length: 16 residues. CDR1 SGDLS and CDR2 YYNGEE come from the germline V gene. For the CDR3, the DNA is TGTGCCAGCAACCAGCGGGGGGGCTCTAGCACAGATACGCAGTATTTT. The encoded protein is CASNQRGGSSTDTQYF.

This chain uses TRBV7-6 with TRBJ2-5; 8 bases are a match to TRBD1. The CDR3 is 15 amino acids. Germline V CDR1 and CDR2: SGHVS, FNYEAQ. V was clipped by 5 bases and J by 5 bases; unmatched bases: 10. The CDR3 reads CASSRAGQETETQYF. The CDR3 nucleotides are TGTGCCAGCAGCCGTGCGGGACAGGAGACGGAGACCCAGTACTTC.

V and J are TRBV24-1 and TRBJ1-3; D is unresolved. Trimming removed 7 bases from V and 0 bases from J, with 9 bases in between. Germline V gives CDR1 KGHDR, CDR2 SFDVKD. The CDR3 length is 14 residues. The CDR3 nucleotides read TGTGCCACCAGGGACTCTAGCTCTGGAAACACCATATATTTT. Protein sequence: CATRDSSSGNTIYF.

On this clone itself: At one end, the junction sequence differs from germline, possibly due to a read error. The chain links TRBV12-3 or TRBV12-4 to TRBJ1-6; D may be TRBD1 (6 bases). The CDR3 sequence is 13 residues long. The CDR3 here is CASSLGGQLPIHF. In nucleotides, the CDR3 is TGTGCCAGCAGCTTAGGGGGGCAGTTGCCTATCCACTTT.

The chain is built from TRBV6-5 and TRBJ2-1, with 7 nucleotides matching TRBD2. The junction had 13 bases not matched to a gene; V was cut back by 8 bases and J by 9 bases. The CDR3 is 14 amino acids. Germline V gives CDR1 MNHEY, CDR2 SVGAGI. The CDR3 loop is CASGGRAIRGEQFF. CDR3 DNA: TGTGCCAGCGGGGGGAGGGCCATTAGGGGTGAGCAGTTCTTC.

The genes are TRBV29-1 and TRBJ2-1, with D maybe TRBD2 (6 bases). CDR3 size: 13 residues. Between the trimmed V and J ends, which lost 1 base and 7 bases, there was a span of 11 bases. The germline V gene encodes CDR1 SQVTM and CDR2 ANQGSEA. CDR3 in amino acids: CSVEGRAGNEQFF. DNA of the CDR3: TGCAGCGTTGAAGGGAGGGCCGGAAATGAGCAGTTCTTC.

This chain uses TRBV19 with TRBJ2-6; D unresolved. CDR1 and CDR2 (germline): LNHDA, SQIVND (reference sequence). The ends were cut back, 3 bases at V and 4 bases at J, with 4 bases in the middle. The CDR3 has 13 residues. CDR3 amino acids: CASSMTGANVLTF. Here the CDR3 DNA reads TGTGCCAGTAGTATGACAGGGGCCAACGTCCTGACTTTC.

The chain joins TRBV29-1 to TRBJ2-1, with 8 bases matching TRBD2. Germline V gene sequence: CDR1 SQVTM, CDR2 ANQGSEA. The CDR3 is 14 amino acids. Unmatched junction bases numbered 11, after V lost 5 bases and J lost 8 bases. The CDR3 region is CSVRGGWSLDEQFF. CDR3 sequence (DNA): TGCAGCGTTCGGGGGGGATGGTCGCTTGATGAGCAGTTCTTC.

This sequence joins TRBV5-5 and TRBJ1-3; D is uncertain. Trimming took off 3 bases at V and 4 bases at J, with 14 bases between the two ends. CDR1 is SGHKS and CDR2 is YYEKEE in the germline V gene (reference sequence). This CDR3 contains 15 residues. CDR3 bases: TGTGCCAGCAGCTGGGAGCCATCCCGAGGAAACACCATATATTTT. As protein: CASSWEPSRGNTIYF. Together with reference TRBV5-5 and TRBJ1-3, the CDR3 gives the full variable domain: DAGVTQSPTHLIKTRGQQVTLRCSPISGHKSVSWYQQVLGQGPQFIFQYYEKEERGRGNFPDRFSARQFPNYSSELNVNALLLGDSALYLCASSWEPSRGNTIYFGEGSWLTVV.

The chain is built from TRBV7-3 and TRBJ2-5, with 10 bases lining up with TRBD2. Germline V CDR1 and CDR2: SGHTA, FQGTGA. CDR3 size: 14 residues. The V and J ends lost 6 bases and 4 bases, in that order; junction bases with no gene match: 5. The CDR3 DNA follows: TGTGCCAGCAGTCCCTCTAGCGGGAGAGAGACCCAGTACTTC. Translated, it gives CASSPSSGRETQYF.

J is TRBJ1-4 and V is TRBV7-8, with 7 bases that match TRBD1. The germline V gene encodes CDR1 SGHVS and CDR2 FQNEAQ. The CDR3 is 16 residues long. V lost 1 base, J lost 7 bases, and 9 bases stayed unmatched. DNA of the CDR3: TGTGCCAGCAGCTTAGTCCCGGACAGGATGGGTGAAAAACTGTTTTTT. This codes for CASSLVPDRMGEKLFF.

The chain uses TRBV5-8 and TRBJ2-2, with D perhaps TRBD2 (6 bases). V was pared by 7 bases and J by 2 bases, with 18 bases between. Germline CDR1 SGHTS, CDR2 YDEGEE. The CDR3 runs 16 residues. In DNA, the CDR3 is TGTGCCAGCCTTCACGGAGGGTTCTCTAACACCGGGGAGCTGTTTTTT. This sequence encodes CASLHGGFSNTGELFF.

The gene calls are TRBV19 and TRBJ2-1, with 7 nucleotides matching TRBD1. This CDR3 is built from 20 residues. CDR1 is LNHDA and CDR2 is SQIVND in the germline V gene (reference sequence). The trim removed 1 base at V and 2 bases at J, leaving 17 bases unmatched. CDR3 DNA: TGTGCCAGTAGTATAGGGGGACAGCTCACAGGGACACTAACCTACAATGAGCAGTTCTTC. This gives the protein CASSIGGQLTGTLTYNEQFF.

This chain joins TRBV5-4 and TRBJ2-1; D call uncertain. The CDR3 is 14 amino acids. Trimming removed 1 base from V and 1 base from J, with 6 bases in between. CDR1 and CDR2 (germline): SGHNT, YYREEE (reference sequence). CDR3 in amino acids: CASSLPGSYNEQFF. The CDR3 bases are TGTGCCAGCAGCTTGCCGGGTTCCTACAATGAGCAGTTCTTC. Based on the CDR3 plus reference TRBV5-4 and TRBJ2-1, the full variable domain is ETGVTQSPTHLIKTRGQQVTLRCSSQSGHNTVSWYQQALGQGPQFIFQYYREEENGRGNFPPRFSGLQFPNYSSELNVNALELDDSALYLCASSLPGSYNEQFFGPGTRLTVL.